The clone carrying this TCR beta chain was counted ten times or more. Its antigen is currently unknown. These data belong to a study of regulatory T cells in long-lasting Graves disease. Findings of the study overall: Rather than thyroid tissue, only peripheral blood underwent study.

The CDR3 is made up of 13 amino acids. V was trimmed by 7 bases and J by 2 bases, leaving 11 bases between them. Germline-derived CDR1 and CDR2 are LNHDA and SQIVND (reference sequence). The time point denotes: newly diagnosed GD, antithyroid drugs for less than 3 months. TCR sequences were obtained from RNA taken from PBMCs. For TCR beta, libraries came from iRepertoire HTBI primers and Arm-PCR of CDR3 regions. From the multiplex PCR reads, TCRdb called clonotypes with MiXCR, one entry per CDR3 protein. The sample holds 250,000 to 400,000 distinct CDR3 sequences, 15% to 20% seen once. The TCR sequence derives from a female donor with Graves disease. Sequencing was performed on peripheral blood mononuclear cells (PBMCs), taken at new diagnosis, from a patient treated with antithyroid drugs. This chain connects TRBV19 to TRBJ1-2; the D is unclear. CDR3 nucleotide sequence: TGTGCCAGTATGGCAGTCCTGAACTATGGCTACACCTTC. It yields the protein CASMAVLNYGYTF.